One sample yielded the 26 T cell receptor beta chains listed below, sequenced in a study of vaccination and CD4 T cells after COVID-19. Which antigens these TCRs recognize remains unknown. The treatment was: roughly nine-day PBMC culture with coronavirus spike peptide pools or control peptides (ViraFEST assay). The unexposed donor gave CD4+ T cells before the COVID-19 pandemic (2011-2018). Scientists ran DNA taken from cultured CD4+ T cells through the Oncomine TCR Beta short-read assay for sequencing. The authors extracted genomic DNA from cultured CD4+ T cells. MiXCR was run by TCRdb on the PCR reads, yielding one entry per CDR3 protein. The sample has 11,000 or so distinct CDR3 sequences, almost 40% seen once. Sequenced sample: CD4+ T cells from blood, cultured in vitro. These receptors were collected from a human donor in good health.

The CDR3 DNA reads as TGTGCCAGCAGCTTAGCGGGGGCACAGGGGCAGTACTTC. Its protein is CASSLAGAQGQYF. V gene TRBV7-9 combines with J gene TRBJ2-7; a weak D match, TRBD1 (6 bases). The CDR3 consists of 13 residues. Germline CDR1 and CDR2: SEHNR and FQNEAQ (reference sequence). The ends were cut back, 0 bases at V and 9 bases at J, with 12 bases in the middle.

This CDR3 reads CASSLVPTVNTEAFF. DNA of the CDR3: TGTGCCAGCAGCTTAGTCCCGACAGTGAACACTGAAGCTTTCTTT. This rearrangement joins TRBV7-9 to TRBJ1-1; a weak D match, TRBD1 (5 bases). V gave up 1 base and J gave up 0 bases, with 9 bases separating them. The CDR3 contains 15 residues. CDR1 and CDR2 (germline): SEHNR, FQNEAQ (reference sequence).

The CDR3 coding sequence is TGTGCCAGTAGTATGCGGGGAGCTCACACAGATACGCAGTATTTT. Translation gives CASSMRGAHTDTQYF. V gene TRBV19 combines with J gene TRBJ2-3, with D possibly matching TRBD2 (6 bases). V lost 3 bases and J lost 2, with 12 bases in between. CDR1 and CDR2 (germline): LNHDA, SQIVND (reference sequence). The CDR3 loop spans 15 amino acids.

This clonotype showed up just a few times. V usage is TRBV27 and J usage is TRBJ2-5, with D possibly called TRBD1 or TRBD2 (5 bases each). The CDR3 totals 17 residues. V lost 5 bases and J lost 5, with 24 bases in between. Germline V gene data show CDR1 as MNHEY and CDR2 as SMNVEV (reference sequence). The CDR3 spells CASSPYRGAGPGETQYF. Written as DNA, the CDR3 is TGTGCCAGCAGTCCCTACCGAGGGGCGGGCCCGGGGGAGACCCAGTACTTC.

The chain couples TRBV15 to TRBJ2-5; the D is unclear. The CDR3 is made up of 13 amino acids. The germline CDR1 and CDR2 sequences are LNHNV and YYDKDF (reference sequence). Trimming took 3 bases from V and 3 from J, leaving 8 bases between them. The CDR3 region is CATSSVVEETQYF. CDR3 coding DNA: TGTGCCACCAGCAGCGTGGTGGAAGAGACCCAGTACTTC. The variable domain in full, with the rest retrieved from reference TRBV15 and TRBJ2-5, is DAMVIQNPRYQVTQFGKPVTLSCSQTLNHNVMYWYQQKSSQAPKLLFHYYDKDFNNEADTPDNFQSRRPNTSFCFLDIRSPGLGDTAMYLCATSSVVEETQYFGPGTRLLVL.

V gene TRBV7-2 combines with J gene TRBJ2-7, with D unclear. The CDR3 loop spans 13 amino acids. Germline CDR1 reads SGHTA; CDR2 reads FQGNSA. The germline V and J ends were trimmed by 1 base and 7 bases, with 11 bases remaining between them. The CDR3 here is CASSLGGFKEQYF. The CDR3 DNA is TGTGCCAGCAGCTTAGGCGGATTTAAAGAGCAGTACTTC. Full variable domain (missing parts from reference TRBV7-2 and TRBJ2-7): GAGVSQSPSNKVTEKGKDVELRCDPISGHTALYWYRQSLGQGLEFLIYFQGNSAPDKSGLPSDRFSAERTGGSVSTLTIQRTQQEDSAVYLCASSLGGFKEQYFGPGTRLTVT.

By sample share, this clonotype is medium-sized. This chain uses TRBV10-3 with TRBJ2-7; 10 bases fit TRBD1. Looked up from germline, CDR1 is ENHRY and CDR2 is SYGVKD. The CDR3 runs to 14 residues. Trimming at V came to 10 bases and at J to 3 bases, leaving 9 bases not matched to a gene. The CDR3: CATDSGTGVYEQYF. The CDR3 nucleotides read TGTGCCACGGACTCCGGGACAGGGGTCTACGAGCAGTACTTC.

The gene calls are TRBV6-5 and TRBJ1-5, with D hard to call. V was clipped by 2 bases and J by 4 bases, with 12 bases between them. CDR1 and CDR2 (germline): MNHEY, SVGAGI. The CDR3 has 15 amino acids. The CDR3 loop is CASSYTGLKNQPQHF. The CDR3 nucleotides are TGTGCCAGCAGTTACACCGGACTAAAAAATCAGCCCCAGCATTTT.

In this sample, this clonotype turned up a few times. V and J are TRBV30 and TRBJ1-5; D call uncertain. V dropped 1 base and J dropped 3 bases, with 7 bases sitting between them. The V gene's germline CDR1 is GTSNPN and CDR2 SVGIG (reference sequence). The CDR3 runs 13 residues. Here the CDR3 reads CAWSAAVNQPQHF. CDR3 nucleotides: TGTGCCTGGAGTGCGGCAGTCAATCAGCCCCAGCATTTT.

This clonotype was observed a few times. The genes are TRBV2 and TRBJ1-6; TRBD1 aligns across 9 bases. After removal of 4 bases from V and 7 bases from J, the junction contained 2 bases not matched to a gene. Looked up from germline, CDR1 is SNHLY and CDR2 is FYNNEI. The CDR3 consists of 14 residues. The chain's CDR3 is CASSGGTGNSPLHF. As DNA, the CDR3 is TGTGCCAGCAGTGGAGGGACAGGGAATTCACCCCTCCACTTT.

The genes are TRBV19 and TRBJ2-5, with 14 bases matching TRBD2. The ends lost 3 bases at V and 7 bases at J; junction bases unmatched: 1. The CDR3 runs to 14 residues. CDR1 and CDR2 from the germline V gene are LNHDA and SQIVND (reference sequence). Here the CDR3 DNA reads TGTGCCAGTAGTATTGGGACTAGCGGGAGGACCCAGTACTTC. This translates into CASSIGTSGRTQYF.

CDR3 nucleotides: TGTGCCAGTAGTCCGTCCTTCCTTCGAGGGGCCAACGTCCTGACTTTC. It yields the protein CASSPSFLRGANVLTF. The chain carries TRBV19 and TRBJ2-6; D remains ambiguous. V lost 5 bases and J lost 4, with 15 bases in between. CDR1 is LNHDA, CDR2 SQIVND, per germline (reference sequence). The length of the CDR3 is 16 residues.

The rearrangement joins TRBV25-1 to TRBJ2-6; D remains unclear. Germline-derived CDR1 and CDR2 are MGHDK and SYGVNS. Trimming took off 6 bases at V and 4 bases at J, with 13 bases between the two ends. The CDR3 is 15 residues long. In DNA, the CDR3 is TGTGCCAGCAGCTTTCTCACGTCAGGGGCCAACGTCCTGACTTTC. Its translation: CASSFLTSGANVLTF. Variable domain in full (rest from reference TRBV25-1 and TRBJ2-6): EADIYQTPRYLVIGTGKKITLECSQTMGHDKMYWYQQDPGMELHLIHYSYGVNSTEKGDLSSESTVSRIRTEHFPLTLESARPSHTSQYLCASSFLTSGANVLTFGAGSRLTVL.

J is TRBJ2-7 and V is TRBV9; 9 bases match TRBD1. Trimming at V came to 2 bases and at J to 3 bases, leaving 3 bases not matched to a gene. Germline-derived CDR1 and CDR2 are SGDLS and YYNGEE. The CDR3 has 14 residues. The CDR3 here is CASSVTGGNYEQYF. CDR3 coding DNA: TGTGCCAGCAGCGTGACAGGGGGAAACTACGAGCAGTACTTC.

This clonotype was observed a few times. The V call is TRBV20-1, the J call TRBJ2-1; 7 nucleotides line up with TRBD2. The CDR3 totals 13 residues. V shed 6 bases and J 10 bases; nucleotides not matched to a gene: 12. Per germline, CDR1 DFQATT and CDR2 SNEGSKA (reference sequence). For the CDR3, the DNA is TGCAGTGCCCCGGTGGCGGGAGCTGGGGAGCAGTTCTTC. Its protein is CSAPVAGAGEQFF.

This clonotype was counted only a few times. V usage is TRBV6-2 or TRBV6-3 and J usage is TRBJ2-7; 13 bases are a match to TRBD2. Germline V gene data show CDR1 as MNHEY and CDR2 as SVGEGT. The CDR3 extends over 15 amino acids. V shed 5 bases, J shed 4 bases, and the junction held 5 bases outside the gene matches. In DNA form, the CDR3 reads TGTGCCAGCAGTGGACTAGCGGGAGTTGGGTACGAGCAGTACTTC. It is translated as CASSGLAGVGYEQYF.

In its sample, this clonotype was seen a few times. The gene calls are TRBV6-1 and TRBJ2-3; D remains ambiguous. Germline CDR1 MNHNS, CDR2 SASEGT. V lost 8 bases and J lost 0, with 15 bases in between. This CDR3 region has 15 residues. Written as DNA, the CDR3 is TGTGCCAGCGGCCGGATGGGTGTAAGCACAGATACGCAGTATTTT. Translation: CASGRMGVSTDTQYF.

This rearrangement joins TRBV6-2 or TRBV6-3 to TRBJ2-1; D unclear. The germline gives CDR1 MNHEY, CDR2 SVGEGT. This CDR3 region has 16 residues. Trimming cost V 0 bases and J 0 bases, with 9 bases left between them. Here the CDR3 reads CASSYSTQSSYNEQFF. CDR3 DNA sequence: TGTGCCAGCAGTTACTCGACTCAAAGCTCCTACAATGAGCAGTTCTTC.

The rearrangement links TRBV19 to TRBJ1-2; D might be TRBD1 (5 bases). The CDR3 has 15 residues. V was clipped by 0 bases and J by 5 bases, with 13 bases between them. The V gene's germline CDR1 is LNHDA and CDR2 SQIVND (reference sequence). The CDR3, as DNA: TGTGCCAGTAGTATAGAGAGATCGGGGGTATATGGCTACACCTTC. Translated, it gives CASSIERSGVYGYTF.

The chain combines TRBV24-1 with TRBJ2-1; 7 bases line up with TRBD1. The CDR3 loop spans 15 amino acids. V dropped 5 bases and J dropped 5; count of bases not matched to a gene: 8. Germline lookup yields CDR1 KGHDR and CDR2 SFDVKD. CDR3 nucleotide sequence: TGTGCCACCAGTGTCTTGACAGGGTCGCACAATGAGCAGTTCTTC. This codes for CATSVLTGSHNEQFF.

This chain links TRBV20-1 with TRBJ2-2; 7 bases are a match to TRBD2. Per the germline V gene, CDR1 is DFQATT and CDR2 is SNEGSKA (reference sequence). The CDR3 has 14 amino acids. Trimming removed 5 bases from V and 1 base from J; junction bases left unmatched: 4. CDR3 in DNA: TGCAGTGCTGAACCTAGCGGGAACACCGGGGAGCTGTTTTTT. This encodes CSAEPSGNTGELFF.

The table lists this clonotype with a few counts. The chain employs TRBV7-2 and TRBJ2-5; the match to TRBD1 covers 7 bases. The CDR3 runs to 14 residues. Trimming cost V 1 base and J 4 bases; bases outside gene matches: 3. The germline CDR1 and CDR2 sequences are SGHTA and FQGNSA. This CDR3 is CASSLGGGLETQYF. The CDR3 bases are TGTGCCAGCAGCTTAGGAGGGGGCTTAGAGACCCAGTACTTC.

The chain couples TRBV7-8 to TRBJ2-2, with D possibly matching TRBD2 (5 bases). V lost 4 bases, J lost 8 bases, and 20 bases lay in between. This CDR3 comprises 16 residues. The germline gives CDR1 SGHVS, CDR2 FQNEAQ. The CDR3, as DNA: TGTGCCAGCAGCTCGCCACCCAGAACTAGTATAGGGGAGCTGTTTTTT. Translated, it gives CASSSPPRTSIGELFF. The whole variable domain, remainder taken from reference TRBV7-8 and TRBJ2-2, is GAGVSQSPRYKVAKRGQDVALRCDPISGHVSLFWYQQALGQGPEFLTYFQNEAQLDKSGLPSDRFFAERPEGSVSTLKIQRTQQEDSAVYLCASSSPPRTSIGELFFGEGSRLTVL.

The chain joins TRBV19 to TRBJ2-3, with a weak D call TRBD2 (5 bases). This CDR3 is 16 amino acids long. The germline V and J ends were trimmed by 0 bases and 0 bases, with 10 bases remaining between them. Germline CDR1 LNHDA, CDR2 SQIVND (reference sequence). CDR3 bases: TGTGCCAGTAGTATAGATTTTGCGGGCAGCACAGATACGCAGTATTTT. Translation gives CASSIDFAGSTDTQYF. Drawing the rest from reference TRBV19 and TRBJ2-3, the complete variable domain is DGGITQSPKYLFRKEGQNVTLSCEQNLNHDAMYWYRQDPGQGLRLIYYSQIVNDFQKGDIAEGYSVSREKKESFPLTVTSAQKNPTAFYLCASSIDFAGSTDTQYFGPGTRLTVL.

The rearrangement joins TRBV6-5 to TRBJ1-3, with D possibly TRBD1 on 5 matching bases. CDR3 length: 15 residues. CDR1 and CDR2 from the germline V gene are MNHEY and SVGAGI. Trimming took 0 bases from V and 1 from J, leaving 7 bases between them. CDR3: CASSYSRGSGNTIYF. For the CDR3, the DNA is TGTGCCAGCAGTTACTCGAGGGGTTCTGGAAACACCATATATTTT.

V gene TRBV6-5 combines with J gene TRBJ2-1, with D unclear. The V gene's germline CDR1 is MNHEY and CDR2 SVGAGI. The CDR3 runs to 13 residues. Trimming pared 4 bases from V and 8 bases from J, leaving 12 bases between. The chain's CDR3 is CASSLTRGHEQFF. In DNA, the CDR3 is TGTGCCAGCAGTTTGACGAGAGGCCATGAGCAGTTCTTC.